This T cell receptor (beta chain) originates from a study of T-cell reconstitution after alpha-beta-depleted transplantation in children. General study points: Day-60 TCRbeta diversity that was high in some patients was derived from surviving recipient T cells and thymic progenitors.

This clonotype has ten or more counts. Antigen unknown. Library preparation (for TCRbeta) was performed with unique molecular identifiers. TCRdb processed the PCR reads anew with MiXCR; each CDR3 protein has one entry. The repertoire holds hundreds of thousands of distinct CDR3 sequences, approximately 8.9% seen once, with 5% to 7% in the top ten. This CDR3 spans 12 amino acids. V lost 5 bases to trimming and J lost 8 bases; unmatched junction nucleotides: 5. Germline V gene lookup returns CDR1 SGHAT and CDR2 FQNNGV. The chain uses TRBV11-2 and TRBJ1-1, with TRBD1 identical over 7 bases. The sequence was obtained from a male patient aged 10-17 years who had a stem cell transplant for acute lymphoblastic leukemia, so the T cells may come from the graft donor. Material: PBMCs, mostly from graft donor cells, obtained 180 days after TCRalphabeta/CD19-depleted stem cell transplant. The CDR3 DNA reads as TGTGCCAGCAGCCTAGGGGGCTTAGAAGCTTTCTTT. Its protein product is CASSLGGLEAFF.